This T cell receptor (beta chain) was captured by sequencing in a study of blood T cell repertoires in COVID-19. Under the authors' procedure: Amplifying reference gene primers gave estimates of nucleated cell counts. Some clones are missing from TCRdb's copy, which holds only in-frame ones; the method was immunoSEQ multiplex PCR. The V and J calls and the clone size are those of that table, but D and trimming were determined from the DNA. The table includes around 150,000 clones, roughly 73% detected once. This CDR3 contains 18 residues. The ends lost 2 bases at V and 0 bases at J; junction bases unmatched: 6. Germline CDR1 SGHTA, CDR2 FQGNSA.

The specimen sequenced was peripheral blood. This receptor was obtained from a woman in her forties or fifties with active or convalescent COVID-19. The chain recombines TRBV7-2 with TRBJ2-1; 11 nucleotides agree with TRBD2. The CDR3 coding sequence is TGTGCCAGCAGCTTATGGCTAGCGGGGGGCAGCTCCTACAATGAGCAGTTCTTC. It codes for CASSLWLAGGSSYNEQFF.